The sequence of this T cell receptor (beta chain) was determined in a study of control samples from healthy donors and cancer patients. The data were produced by immunoSEQ multiplex PCR, yet TCRdb's version contains in-frame clones alone and is incomplete. The sample lists 190,000 or so clones, roughly 93% occurring once. A word on this clone: At the DNA level, this CDR3 is encoded by other sequences in the same sample as well.

The CDR3 is 13 residues long. CDR1 is SGHNT, CDR2 YYREEE, per germline (reference sequence). V lost 1 base to trimming and J lost 2 bases, with 6 bases between them. Sequenced input: blood. This receptor was identified in a man in his late teens or twenties in good health. V usage is TRBV5-4 and J usage is TRBJ2-5; D is uncertain. The CDR3 sequence: CASSLRQQETQYF. The CDR3 DNA follows: TGTGCCAGCAGCTTGAGGCAGCAAGAGACCCAGTACTTC.